One and the same sample provided the 26 T cell receptor beta chains below, sequenced in a study of T cells in women clearing cervical HPV infection (dated by TCRdb to 2016 to 2019). Libraries were made using the immunoSEQ multiplex PCR assay. In TCRdb, the immuneACCESS table is reduced to in-frame sequences with V and J assigned. These tables do not hold every clone; where another copy was compared, an unresolved V gene accounts for under half, and the others remain unexplained. The table of this sample itemizes tens of thousands of clones. Jointly, the top ten make up less than 40% of the sample. The specimen was blood buffy coat. The receptors originated from a woman between 18 and 75 years old with a cervical HPV16 infection that either progressed to CIN3+ or cleared (not recorded which).

About this clone: Read data end 3 residues before the CDR3 end; the end is taken from the germline J gene. The chain couples TRBV5-1 to TRBJ1-1, with D unclear. V lost 0 bases and J lost 1, with 7 bases in between. The V gene's germline CDR1 is SGHRS and CDR2 YFSETQ. The CDR3 has 14 residues. CDR3 region: CASSLDGWNTEAFF. Incomplete CDR3 DNA: TGCGCCAGCAGCTTGGACGGGTGGAACACTGAA.

Note on this clone: The missing CDR3 end, 3 residues past where the read stops, is filled in from the germline J gene. The genes are TRBV5-4 and TRBJ2-7; 9 positions match TRBD2. The germline gives CDR1 SGHNT, CDR2 YYREEE (reference sequence). J lost 1 base, V lost 3 bases, and 8 bases had no gene match. The CDR3 extends over 16 amino acids. Incomplete CDR3 DNA: TGTGCCAGCAGCTCCCTAGCGGGGTCCTTATCCTACGAG. It codes for CASSSLAGSLSYE. The complete CDR3 reads CASSSLAGSLSYEQYF.

Regarding this clone: Coverage ceases 3 residues before the CDR3 finishes, and the germline J gene fills in the end. This rearrangement joins TRBV10-2 to TRBJ2-5, with unresolved D. The CDR3 runs to 12 residues. V shed 5 bases and J shed 2 bases, with 6 bases lying between them. Germline V gene data show CDR1 as WSHSY and CDR2 as SAAADI. Incomplete CDR3 DNA: TGCGCCAGCAGTCGGGTTCAAGAGACC. It specifies CASSRVQET. The complete CDR3 reads CASSRVQETQYF.

As to this clone: The observed sequence ends 3 residues before the CDR3 terminus, with the missing tail filled in from the germline J gene. V gene TRBV7-2 combines with J gene TRBJ2-2, with D maybe TRBD1 (6 bases). This CDR3 comprises 15 residues. CDR1 is SGHTA, CDR2 FQGNSA, per germline. The part of the CDR3 DNA that was read is TGTGCCAGCAGCTTAGGAGGTGGGACATCTTCACCG. Amino acids: CASSLGGGTSSP. The whole CDR3 region reads CASSLGGGTSSPLFF.

Points on this clone: The read is 3 residues too short to cover the CDR3 end, so that end is filled in from the germline J gene. Within the sample, other DNA sequences also encode this same CDR3. The chain has TRBV19 and TRBJ1-1; TRBD1 might be the D (5 bases). Per germline, CDR1 LNHDA and CDR2 SQIVND (reference sequence). The CDR3 extends over 15 amino acids. The CDR3 here is CASSQGLADQETAFF. CDR3 DNA (partial): TGTGCCAGTAGTCAGGGACTAGCGGACCAAGAGACA.

A note on this clone: Read sequence stops 3 residues before the CDR3 end, and the germline J gene provides the missing end. This chain uses TRBV7-3 with TRBJ1-1; no clear D. The germline gives CDR1 SGHTA, CDR2 FQGTGA. The ends were cut back, 5 bases at V and 4 bases at J, with 8 bases in the middle. The CDR3 has 12 amino acids. CDR3 in amino acids: CASSGGSTEAFF. The sequenced CDR3 bases are TGTGCCAGCAGCGGAGGGTCCACTGAA. Full variable domain (remainder filled in from reference TRBV7-3 and TRBJ1-1): GAGVSQTPSNKVTEKGKYVELRCDPISGHTALYWYRQSLGQGPEFLIYFQGTGAADDSGLPNDRFFAVRPEGSVSTLKIQRTERGDSAVYLCASSGGSTEAFFGQGTRLTVV.

As to this clone: The read ends 3 residues early relative to the CDR3; the germline J gene fills the gap. V gene TRBV23-1 combines with J gene TRBJ1-6, with D possibly TRBD1 on 5 matching bases. TRBV23-1 is reported as an ORF; its role is uncertain. The CDR3 loop spans 16 amino acids. V dropped 0 bases and J dropped 5 bases, with 11 bases sitting between them. This CDR3 reads CASSQSRKGNNSPLHF. The DNA read from the CDR3 is TGCGCCAGCAGTCAATCGAGGAAGGGGAATAATTCACCC.

A word on this clone: The missing CDR3 end, 3 residues past where the read stops, is filled in from the germline J gene. V and J are TRBV30 and TRBJ1-2, with 7 bases identical to TRBD1. Germline V gene sequence: CDR1 GTSNPN, CDR2 SVGIG (reference sequence). The CDR3 is 12 amino acids. The trim removed 8 bases at V and 4 bases at J, leaving 7 bases unmatched. The CDR3 DNA, read in part, is TGTGCCGAAACAGGGGCTGGCTATGGC. The encoded protein is CAETGAGYG. The complete CDR3 reads CAETGAGYGYTF.

The chain's CDR3 is CASSTTGGDRAGSNQPQHF. Incomplete CDR3 DNA: TGTGCCAGTTCCACGACAGGAGGGGACCGAGCAGGGAGCAATCAGCCC. The chain couples TRBV19 to TRBJ1-5, with D perhaps matching TRBD1 (6 bases). Read data end 3 residues before the CDR3 end; the end is taken from the germline J gene. This CDR3 spans 19 amino acids. Germline values: CDR1 LNHDA, CDR2 SQIVND (reference sequence). The germline V and J ends were trimmed by 8 bases and 1 base, with 27 bases remaining between them.

For this clone: The sequence runs out 3 residues before the end of the CDR3; the remainder is reconstructed from the germline J gene. The gene calls are TRBV7-9 and TRBJ1-2; 8 bases map to TRBD1. From germline, CDR1 is SEHNR and CDR2 FQNEAQ (reference sequence). After removal of 5 bases from V and 5 bases from J, the junction contained 10 bases not matched to a gene. This CDR3 is built from 15 residues. The part of the CDR3 DNA that was read is TGTGCCAGCAGCCCGCTGTTAGGGACAGGTTATGGC. As protein: CASSPLLGTGYG. The CDR3 reads in full as CASSPLLGTGYGYTF.

Details on this clone: The missing CDR3 end, 3 residues past where the read stops, is filled in from the germline J gene. The gene calls are TRBV18 and TRBJ1-5, with TRBD1 as a possible D gene (5 bases). Germline CDR1 and CDR2: KGHSH and LQKENI. Between the trimmed V and J ends, which lost 3 bases and 2 bases, there was a span of 17 bases. CDR3 length: 17 amino acids. Here the CDR3 reads CASSPQQVTYGNQPQHF. CDR3 DNA (partial): TGTGCCAGCTCACCGCAACAGGTCACGTATGGCAATCAGCCC.

Details on this clone: The CDR3 is cut off 3 residues early in the read; its end comes from the germline J gene. The chain carries TRBV20-1 and TRBJ2-2; 14 positions agree with TRBD2. Germline-derived CDR1 and CDR2 are DFQATT and SNEGSKA (reference sequence). This CDR3 comprises 16 residues. Trimming removed 3 bases from V and 5 bases from J; junction bases left unmatched: 5. CDR3 bases read: TGCAGTGCTAGTACGACTAGCGGGAGGGTTACCGGGGAG. Amino acids: CSASTTSGRVTGE. The full-length CDR3 reads as CSASTTSGRVTGELFF.

As regards this clone: The read comes to an end 3 residues before the CDR3 does, leaving the germline J gene to fill in the end. The chain links TRBV7-8 to TRBJ2-7; D remains ambiguous. The germline V gene has CDR1 SGHVS and CDR2 FQNEAQ. Trimming removed 3 bases from V and 0 bases from J, with 6 bases in between. CDR3 size: 13 residues. The chain's CDR3 is CASSLSSSYEQYF. Incomplete CDR3 DNA: TGTGCCAGCAGCTTGTCTAGCTCCTACGAG.

A note on this clone: The read terminates 3 residues before the CDR3 end, so the remaining end is supplied by the germline J gene. V usage is TRBV5-1 and J usage is TRBJ2-3; 11 bases agree with TRBD2. CDR1 is SGHRS, CDR2 YFSETQ, per germline. Trimming took 7 bases from V and 2 from J; bases not matched to a gene: 6. The CDR3 consists of 15 residues. The CDR3 bases that were read are TGCGCCAGCTCCCGTAGCGGGAGGGACACAGATACG. Encoded protein: CASSRSGRDTDT. The full CDR3 reads CASSRSGRDTDTQYF.

Of note for this clone: The read terminates 3 residues before the CDR3 end, so the remaining end is supplied by the germline J gene. The chain is built from TRBV2 and TRBJ2-1; no clear D. The germline CDR1 and CDR2 sequences are SNHLY and FYNNEI. The CDR3 spans 14 residues. V was clipped by 3 bases and J by 6 bases, with 12 bases between them. The CDR3 bases that were read are TGTGCCAGCAGTGAGATTAGGGTTGGCAATGAG. This translates into CASSEIRVGNE. The complete CDR3 reads CASSEIRVGNEQFF.

Worth noting for this clone: The sequence runs out 3 residues before the end of the CDR3; the remainder is reconstructed from the germline J gene. The J gene is TRBJ2-5, the V gene TRBV6-2 or TRBV6-3; TRBD2 is a possible D gene (5 bases). Germline V gene sequence: CDR1 MNHEY, CDR2 SVGEGT. Trimming left V 4 bases short and J 5 bases short, with 11 bases between. The CDR3 contains 13 residues. CDR3 DNA, as far as it was read: TGTGCCAGCAGTTGGAGCGGCGGGGAGACC. Its protein is CASSWSGGET. The whole CDR3 sequence reads CASSWSGGETQYF.

A remark on this clone: The CDR3 end falls 3 residues outside the read, so it is completed with the germline J gene. The chain links TRBV11-2 to TRBJ2-3, with D unclear. V lost 2 bases and J lost 0, with 9 bases in between. The germline V gene encodes CDR1 SGHAT and CDR2 FQNNGV. The CDR3 is made up of 15 amino acids. The part of the CDR3 DNA that was read is TGTGCCAGCAGCTTAAGGGCCGCTAGCACAGATACG. Its protein is CASSLRAASTDT. The entire CDR3 sequence reads CASSLRAASTDTQYF.

Remarks on this clone: The CDR3 end is not reached by the read, which stops 3 residues before it; the germline J gene fills it in. V is TRBV7-8 and J is TRBJ2-7, with D possibly matching TRBD1 (5 bases). The CDR3 is made up of 14 amino acids. Germline CDR1 reads SGHVS; CDR2 reads FQNEAQ. The V gene lost 4 bases and the J gene lost 1 base, with 11 bases spanning the gap. This CDR3 is CASSSRTISYEQYF. The CDR3 bases that were read are TGTGCCAGCAGCTCCAGGACAATATCCTACGAG.

Remarks on this clone: The read gets to within 3 residues of the CDR3 end, and the germline J gene fills in the rest. This chain links TRBV18 with TRBJ1-1; D is uncertain. CDR1 and CDR2 from the germline V gene are KGHSH and LQKENI. The CDR3 runs to 12 residues. Trimming stripped 3 bases from V and 6 bases from J, with 8 bases between. The sequenced CDR3 bases are TGTGCCAGCTCACCTCCCCTACCTGAA. Amino acids: CASSPPLPE. The full CDR3 sequence reads CASSPPLPEAFF. The variable domain in full, completed from reference TRBV18 and TRBJ1-1, reads NAGVMQNPRHLVRRRGQEARLRCSPMKGHSHVYWYRQLPEEGLKFMVYLQKENIIDESGMPKERFSAEFPKEGPSILRIQQVVRGDSAAYFCASSPPLPEAFFGQGTRLTVV.

To note about this clone: The read ends 3 residues early relative to the CDR3; the germline J gene fills the gap. This chain joins TRBV11-3 and TRBJ2-5; tentative D call: TRBD1 (5 bases). This CDR3 has 15 amino acids. Germline lookup yields CDR1 SGHNT and CDR2 YENEEA. V was trimmed by 5 bases and J by 1 base, leaving 14 bases between them. The DNA read from the CDR3 is TGTGCCAGCAGCCCCCGTGGGCAGGGCCAAGAGACC. As protein: CASSPRGQGQET. In full, the CDR3 reads CASSPRGQGQETQYF.

Notes on this clone: The CDR3 goes on 3 residues after the read ends, and that part is filled in from the germline J gene. The chain carries TRBV12-5 and TRBJ2-1, with 8 nucleotides matching TRBD1. With 3 bases clipped from V and 7 bases from J, the junction kept 5 bases outside the gene matches. The germline CDR1 and CDR2 sequences are LGHNT and FRNRAP. The CDR3 sequence is 14 residues long. CDR3 amino acids: CASGFITGGNEQFF. Incomplete CDR3 DNA: TGTGCTAGTGGTTTTATCACAGGGGGTAATGAG.

Of note for this clone: The missing CDR3 end, 3 residues past where the read stops, is filled in from the germline J gene. The V call is TRBV18, the J call TRBJ1-2; no firm D call. Trimming left V 3 bases short and J 6 bases short, with 11 bases between. The germline V gene has CDR1 KGHSH and CDR2 LQKENI. The CDR3 sequence is 13 residues long. The CDR3 loop is CASSPGGGDGYTF. The sequenced part of the CDR3 DNA is TGTGCCAGCTCACCCGGCGGCGGGGATGGC.

A note on this clone: Germline is not matched at one junction end, which may reflect a read error. The read ends 3 residues early relative to the CDR3; the germline J gene fills the gap. This sequence joins TRBV4-1 and TRBJ2-7; 13 bases fit TRBD2. Germline lookup yields CDR1 MGHRA and CDR2 YSYEKL. This CDR3 spans 18 amino acids. The chain's CDR3 is CASSQVDMGLAGRHEQYF. The DNA read from the CDR3 is TGCGCCAGCAGTCAAGTAGACATGGGACTAGCGGGGAGGCACGAG.

On this clone: The read ends 3 residues shy of where the CDR3 ends; the end is completed using the germline J gene. The V and J genes are TRBV7-9 and TRBJ2-7, with 8 bases matching TRBD1. Per germline, CDR1 SEHNR and CDR2 FQNEAQ (reference sequence). V was clipped by 5 bases and J by 0 bases; unmatched bases: 6. This CDR3 has 15 residues. The CDR3 spells CASSRRTGSSYEQYF. The sequenced part of the CDR3 DNA is TGTGCCAGCAGCCGGAGGACAGGGAGCTCCTACGAG.

Note on this clone: The sequenced fragment ends 3 residues before the CDR3 boundary, so the rest is inferred from the germline J gene. The rearrangement uses TRBV30 and TRBJ2-1, with a possible D match to TRBD2 (5 bases). Trimming stripped 4 bases from V and 0 bases from J, with 10 bases between. Germline V gene data show CDR1 as GTSNPN and CDR2 as SVGIG (reference sequence). The CDR3 sequence is 14 residues long. The CDR3 protein is CAWMSTSSYNEQFF. CDR3 DNA, as far as it was read: TGTGCCTGGATGAGTACTAGCTCCTACAATGAG.

As to this clone: With the read ending 3 residues before the CDR3 end, the germline J gene is used to fill in that end. The chain recombines TRBV2 with TRBJ2-5; 12 bases agree with TRBD2. The CDR3 has 18 residues. In germline, CDR1 is SNHLY, CDR2 FYNNEI. V shed 0 bases, J shed 4 bases, and the junction held 9 bases outside the gene matches. This chain's CDR3 is CASSEAEAVLAGGETQYF. The sequenced CDR3 bases are TGTGCCAGCAGTGAAGCGGAAGCTGTACTAGCGGGAGGAGAGACC.